Below are 20 T cell receptor beta chains sequenced from a single sample in a study of T cell responses to AZD1222 COVID-19 vaccine. TCRdb's table, derived via immunoSEQ multiplex PCR, lists solely in-frame clones and lacks some. This table has approximately 190,000 clones, approximately 92% appearing once. Sequenced material: peripheral blood, taken on day 0 of AZD1222 vaccination. Receptors originate from an adult in good health.

This rearrangement joins TRBV6-5 to TRBJ1-1; D is uncertain. Germline V CDR1 and CDR2: MNHEY, SVGAGI. V shed 8 bases and J shed 4 bases, with 11 bases lying between them. The CDR3 has 12 residues. CDR3 DNA sequence: TGTGCCAGCCGTTTAGGTCGCACTGAAGCTTTCTTT. Translated, it gives CASRLGRTEAFF.

The V and J genes are TRBV18 and TRBJ1-1; 7 bases line up with TRBD1. Germline loops: CDR1 KGHSH, CDR2 LQKENI. The CDR3 spans 13 residues. V lost 5 bases, J lost 2 bases, and 2 bases stayed unmatched. The CDR3 region is CASSGTVNTEAFF. In DNA, the CDR3 is TGTGCCAGCTCAGGGACAGTAAACACTGAAGCTTTCTTT.

The V and J genes are TRBV7-9 and TRBJ2-3, with D possibly being TRBD2 (5 bases). Germline CDR1 and CDR2: SEHNR and FQNEAQ (reference sequence). V lost 0 bases and J lost 2, with 9 bases in between. The CDR3 is 15 amino acids. CDR3 in amino acids: CASSLARGLTDTQYF. The CDR3 DNA is TGTGCCAGCAGCTTAGCGCGCGGGCTCACAGATACGCAGTATTTT.

V gene TRBV3-1 (or the pseudogene TRBV3-2) combines with J gene TRBJ1-1; TRBD1 might be the D (5 bases). Trimming cost V 0 bases and J 10 bases, with 9 bases left between them. The V gene's germline CDR1 is LGHDT and CDR2 YNNKEL (reference sequence). This CDR3 contains 12 residues. The CDR3 loop is CASSQDQGRAFF. The CDR3, as DNA: TGTGCCAGCAGCCAAGATCAGGGTCGAGCTTTCTTT.

The chain recombines TRBV12-3 or TRBV12-4 with TRBJ2-7; no reliable D call. Deletions cut 3 bases from V and 5 bases from J, with 8 bases between. The CDR3 totals 12 residues. CDR3 amino acids: CASSFSINEQYF. CDR3 DNA: TGTGCCAGCAGTTTCTCCATTAACGAGCAGTACTTC.

This clone appeared a single time. The V and J genes are TRBV6-5 and TRBJ1-4, with no clear D. V lost 8 bases and J 1 base, leaving 11 bases between the germline ends. The CDR3 is made up of 14 amino acids. Germline values: CDR1 MNHEY, CDR2 SVGAGI. CDR3 region: CASCAGGTNEKLFF. CDR3 DNA sequence: TGTGCCAGCTGCGCAGGAGGAACTAATGAAAAACTGTTTTTT.

The chain recombines TRBV6-1 with TRBJ1-1; D gene unclear. There are 13 residues in the CDR3. The V end was cut by 7 bases, the J end by 2 bases, with 11 bases between. Germline V CDR1 and CDR2: MNHNS, SASEGT. The CDR3 DNA reads as TGTGCCAGCATCCCAGGAGGAAACACTGAAGCTTTCTTT. Protein sequence: CASIPGGNTEAFF.

The V and J genes are TRBV29-1 and TRBJ2-2, with no clear D. This CDR3 region has 12 residues. CDR1 and CDR2 from the germline V gene are SQVTM and ANQGSEA. V was clipped by 4 bases and J by 1 base, with 4 bases between them. The CDR3 protein is CSVGENTGELFF. CDR3 nucleotides: TGCAGCGTTGGGGAGAACACCGGGGAGCTGTTTTTT.

The chain employs TRBV19 and TRBJ2-1; 9 bases line up with TRBD1. Germline loops: CDR1 LNHDA, CDR2 SQIVND (reference sequence). This CDR3 spans 15 amino acids. V was pared by 6 bases and J by 7 bases, with 10 bases of the junction left unmatched. In DNA form, the CDR3 reads TGTGCCAGTAGGACTACCGGGACAGGGATGAATGAGCAGTTCTTC. It is translated as CASRTTGTGMNEQFF.

In this sample, this clone turned up once. The chain has TRBV30 and TRBJ1-5; TRBD1 agrees at 9 bases. Unmatched junction bases numbered 5, after V lost 3 bases and J lost 5 bases. The germline CDR1 and CDR2 sequences are GTSNPN and SVGIG (reference sequence). CDR3 length equals 14 residues. CDR3 region: CAWSVDRGDQPQHF. DNA for the CDR3: TGTGCCTGGAGCGTCGACAGGGGGGATCAGCCCCAGCATTTT.

In the case of this clone: At one of its ends the junction is not consistent with the germline gene, which may arise from a read error. The J gene is TRBJ1-5, the V gene TRBV19; 7 bases are a match to TRBD1. Looked up from germline, CDR1 is LNHDA and CDR2 is SQIVND (reference sequence). CDR3 length: 14 amino acids. CDR3 in amino acids: CASRTDYSRGRRDF. The CDR3 DNA follows: TGTGCCAGTAGGACGGACTACTCGAGGGGGCGCAGGGATTTT.

The rearrangement links TRBV7-8 to TRBJ1-5, with TRBD1 identical over 7 bases. With V trimmed by 1 base and J by 6 bases, 6 bases remained unmatched. The CDR3 consists of 15 residues. Germline CDR1 reads SGHVS; CDR2 reads FQNEAQ. CDR3 region: CASSLGRQGGQPQHF. The CDR3 nucleotides read TGTGCCAGCAGCTTAGGTCGACAGGGTGGTCAGCCCCAGCATTTT. The full variable domain, in which reference TRBV7-8 and TRBJ1-5 provide the parts outside the CDR3, is GAGVSQSPRYKVAKRGQDVALRCDPISGHVSLFWYQQALGQGPEFLTYFQNEAQLDKSGLPSDRFFAERPEGSVSTLKIQRTQQEDSAVYLCASSLGRQGGQPQHFGDGTRLSIL.

The chain joins TRBV12-3 or TRBV12-4 to TRBJ2-2; D call uncertain. Trimming removed 2 bases at V and 9 bases at J, with 7 bases between. This CDR3 spans 12 amino acids. The CDR3 reads CASSLSARELFF. Written as DNA, the CDR3 is TGTGCCAGCAGTTTATCCGCGAGGGAGCTGTTTTTT.

This sequence joins TRBV11-2 and TRBJ1-1; unclear D gene. CDR1 is SGHAT and CDR2 is FQNNGV in the germline V gene. The CDR3 is 16 amino acids. Trimming stripped 1 base from V and 0 bases from J, with 12 bases between. The CDR3 coding sequence is TGTGCCAGCAGCTTAGTTTTCGGGGTTTTGAACACTGAAGCTTTCTTT. It translates to CASSLVFGVLNTEAFF.

In DNA form, the CDR3 reads TGTGCCAGCAGCCCTCCGTTACTGGCGGGGGGTGGGGCCCAGTACTTC. It yields the protein CASSPPLLAGGGAQYF. The chain uses TRBV5-6 and TRBJ2-5; 8 bases map to TRBD2. V gave up 4 bases and J gave up 9 bases; unmatched junction bases: 17. Germline loops: CDR1 SGHDT, CDR2 YYEEEE. The CDR3 runs 16 residues.

The V and J genes are TRBV27 and TRBJ1-1; no clear D. V was clipped by 2 bases and J by 4 bases, with 8 bases between them. Germline V gene sequence: CDR1 MNHEY, CDR2 SMNVEV (reference sequence). This CDR3 region has 13 residues. This CDR3 reads CASSLIQFTEAFF. CDR3 in DNA: TGTGCCAGCAGTTTAATCCAGTTCACTGAAGCTTTCTTT.

The chain carries TRBV19 and TRBJ1-3; TRBD1 is a possible D gene (5 bases). CDR3 length: 14 residues. V was trimmed by 9 bases and J by 0 bases, leaving 12 bases between them. Germline CDR1 and CDR2: LNHDA and SQIVND (reference sequence). CDR3 bases: TGTGCCAGCGGAACAGGCGACTCTGGAAACACCATATATTTT. As protein: CASGTGDSGNTIYF.

This clone has just one count. The chain has TRBV5-1 and TRBJ2-5; the D gene is possibly TRBD1 (5 bases). The CDR3 runs 15 residues. Trimming stripped 4 bases from V and 2 bases from J, with 15 bases between. Per germline, CDR1 SGHRS and CDR2 YFSETQ. The CDR3 coding sequence is TGCGCCAGCAGCCCCGACAGACTTCGTCAAGAGACCCAGTACTTC. Its protein product is CASSPDRLRQETQYF.

The CDR3 DNA sequence: TGCAGCGTTGAACCCGGGACCGGAGATTATGGCTACACCTTC. It specifies CSVEPGTGDYGYTF. The chain is built from TRBV29-1 and TRBJ1-2, with a weak D call TRBD1 (5 bases). Trimming cost V 2 bases and J 5 bases, with 15 bases left between them. The CDR3 contains 14 residues. Germline CDR1 reads SQVTM; CDR2 reads ANQGSEA.

The chain recombines TRBV7-8 with TRBJ1-5, with 9 bases lining up with TRBD1. The CDR3 runs 15 residues. The germline gives CDR1 SGHVS, CDR2 FQNEAQ. V was clipped by 5 bases and J by 0 bases; unmatched bases: 2. CDR3 in DNA: TGTGCCAGCAGCGGGACAGGGAATAGCAATCAGCCCCAGCATTTT. Translating gives CASSGTGNSNQPQHF. The whole variable domain, filled in from reference TRBV7-8 and TRBJ1-5, reads GAGVSQSPRYKVAKRGQDVALRCDPISGHVSLFWYQQALGQGPEFLTYFQNEAQLDKSGLPSDRFFAERPEGSVSTLKIQRTQQEDSAVYLCASSGTGNSNQPQHFGDGTRLSIL.